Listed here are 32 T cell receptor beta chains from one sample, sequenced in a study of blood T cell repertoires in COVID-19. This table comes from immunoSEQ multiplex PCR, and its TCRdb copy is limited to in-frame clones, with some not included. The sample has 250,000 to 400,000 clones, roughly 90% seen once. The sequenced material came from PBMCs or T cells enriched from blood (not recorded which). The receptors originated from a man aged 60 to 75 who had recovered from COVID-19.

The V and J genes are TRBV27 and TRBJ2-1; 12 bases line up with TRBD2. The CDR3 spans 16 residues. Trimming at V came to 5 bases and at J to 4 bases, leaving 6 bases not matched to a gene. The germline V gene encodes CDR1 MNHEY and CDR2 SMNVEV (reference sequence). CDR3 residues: CASSKGLAGIYNEQFF. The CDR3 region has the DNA TGTGCCAGCAGTAAAGGACTAGCGGGGATTTACAATGAGCAGTTCTTC.

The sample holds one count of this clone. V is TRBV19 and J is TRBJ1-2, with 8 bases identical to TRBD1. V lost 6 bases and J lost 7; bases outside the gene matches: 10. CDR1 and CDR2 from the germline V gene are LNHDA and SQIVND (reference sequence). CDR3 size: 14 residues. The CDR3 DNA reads TGTGCCAGTAGAAGCCTGCAGGGGGCTTTTGGCTACACCTTC. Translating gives CASRSLQGAFGYTF.

In DNA, the CDR3 is TGTGCCACCGAACAGAAAGCGGGGGAGCAGTTCTTC. Translation: CATEQKAGEQFF. The chain combines TRBV24-1 with TRBJ2-1; TRBD2 aligns across 7 bases. CDR1 and CDR2 (germline): KGHDR, SFDVKD. The CDR3 covers 12 residues. The V gene end was trimmed by 9 bases and the J gene end by 10 bases; junction bases not matched to a gene: 8.

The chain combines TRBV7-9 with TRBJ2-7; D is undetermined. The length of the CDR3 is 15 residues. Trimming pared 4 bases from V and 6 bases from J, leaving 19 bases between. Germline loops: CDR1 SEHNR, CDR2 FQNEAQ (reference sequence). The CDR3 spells CASSSKPEARSEQYF. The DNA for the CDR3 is TGTGCCAGCAGCTCGAAACCCGAAGCCCGAAGCGAGCAGTACTTC.

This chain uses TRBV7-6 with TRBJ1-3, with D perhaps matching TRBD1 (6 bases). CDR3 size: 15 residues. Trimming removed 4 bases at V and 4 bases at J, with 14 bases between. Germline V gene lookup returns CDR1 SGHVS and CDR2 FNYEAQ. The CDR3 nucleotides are TGTGCCAGCAGCTCCTCGACAGGAAAAGGAAACACCATATATTTT. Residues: CASSSSTGKGNTIYF.

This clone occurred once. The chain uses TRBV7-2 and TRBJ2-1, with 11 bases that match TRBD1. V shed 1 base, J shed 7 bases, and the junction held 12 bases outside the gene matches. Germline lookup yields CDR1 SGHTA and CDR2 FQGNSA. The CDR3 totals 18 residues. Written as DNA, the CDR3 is TGTGCCAGCAGCTTAGTCCTCGCCCCCGGGACAGGGGGTAATGAGCAGTTCTTC. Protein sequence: CASSLVLAPGTGGNEQFF.

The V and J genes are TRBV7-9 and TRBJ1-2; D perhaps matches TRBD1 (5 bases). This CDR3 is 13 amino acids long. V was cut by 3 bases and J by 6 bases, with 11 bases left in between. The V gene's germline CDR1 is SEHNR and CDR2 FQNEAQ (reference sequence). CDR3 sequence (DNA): TGTGCCAGCAGCTTTTCAGGGTTGGATGGCTACACCTTC. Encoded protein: CASSFSGLDGYTF.

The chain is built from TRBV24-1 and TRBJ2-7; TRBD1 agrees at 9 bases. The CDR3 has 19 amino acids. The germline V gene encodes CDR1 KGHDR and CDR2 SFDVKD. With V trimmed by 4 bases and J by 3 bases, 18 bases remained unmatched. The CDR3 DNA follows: TGTGCCACCAGTGACCCCCTCCACTGGGGACAGGGAAGTGTCTACGAGCAGTACTTC. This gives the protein CATSDPLHWGQGSVYEQYF.

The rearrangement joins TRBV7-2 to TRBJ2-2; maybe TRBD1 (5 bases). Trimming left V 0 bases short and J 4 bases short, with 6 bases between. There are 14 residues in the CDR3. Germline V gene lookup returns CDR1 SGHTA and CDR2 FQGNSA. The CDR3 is CASSLATATGELFF. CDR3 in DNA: TGTGCCAGCAGCTTAGCGACAGCCACCGGGGAGCTGTTTTTT.

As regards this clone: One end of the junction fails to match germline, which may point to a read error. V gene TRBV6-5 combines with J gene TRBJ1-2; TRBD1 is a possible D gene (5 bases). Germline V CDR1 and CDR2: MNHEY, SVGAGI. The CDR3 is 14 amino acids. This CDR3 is CASSYSPGEWRLTF. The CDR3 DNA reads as TGTGCCAGCAGTTACTCCCCGGGGGAATGGAGGCTGACGTTC.

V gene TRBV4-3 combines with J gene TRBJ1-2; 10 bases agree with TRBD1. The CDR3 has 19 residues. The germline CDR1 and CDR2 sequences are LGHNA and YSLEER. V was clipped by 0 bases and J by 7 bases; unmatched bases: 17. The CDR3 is CASSQDSSNLRDRGRGYTF. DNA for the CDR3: TGCGCCAGCAGCCAAGATTCGAGTAATTTGCGGGACAGGGGTCGTGGCTACACCTTC.

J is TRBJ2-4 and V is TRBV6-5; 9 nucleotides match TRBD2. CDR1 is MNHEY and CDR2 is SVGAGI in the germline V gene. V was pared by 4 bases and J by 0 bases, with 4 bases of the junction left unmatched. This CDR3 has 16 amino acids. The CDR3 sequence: CASSSLAGVAKNIQYF. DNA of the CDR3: TGTGCCAGCAGTTCATTAGCGGGGGTAGCCAAAAACATTCAGTACTTC.

The DNA for the CDR3 is TGCAGCGGGGGGACAGCTAACAGGTTGGACACTGAAGCTTTCTTT. It codes for CSGGTANRLDTEAFF. The gene calls are TRBV29-1 and TRBJ1-1; 7 bases match TRBD1. Germline lookup yields CDR1 SQVTM and CDR2 ANQGSEA. Losses at the gene ends were 7 bases for V and 3 bases for J; bases not matched to a gene: 14. The CDR3 runs 15 residues.

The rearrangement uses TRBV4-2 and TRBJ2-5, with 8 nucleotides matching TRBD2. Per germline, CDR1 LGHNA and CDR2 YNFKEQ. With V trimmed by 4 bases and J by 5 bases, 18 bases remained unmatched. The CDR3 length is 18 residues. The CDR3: CASSPEGFAAGGSETQYF. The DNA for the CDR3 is TGTGCCAGCAGCCCGGAGGGCTTCGCGGCGGGAGGATCTGAGACCCAGTACTTC.

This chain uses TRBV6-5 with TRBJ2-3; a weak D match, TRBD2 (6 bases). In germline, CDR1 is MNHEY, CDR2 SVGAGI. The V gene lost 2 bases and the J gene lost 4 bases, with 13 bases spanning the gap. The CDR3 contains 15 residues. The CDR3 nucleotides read TGTGCCAGCAGTTACGCCTCGGGACTTTCAGATACGCAGTATTTT. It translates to CASSYASGLSDTQYF.

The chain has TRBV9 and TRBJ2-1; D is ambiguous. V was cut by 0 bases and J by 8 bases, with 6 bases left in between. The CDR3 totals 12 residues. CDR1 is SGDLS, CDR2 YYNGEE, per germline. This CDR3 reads CASSVVSDEQFF. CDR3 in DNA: TGTGCCAGCAGCGTAGTCAGTGATGAGCAGTTCTTC. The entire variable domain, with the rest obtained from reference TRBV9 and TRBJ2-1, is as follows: DSGVTQTPKHLITATGQRVTLRCSPRSGDLSVYWYQQSLDQGLQFLIQYYNGEERAKGNILERFSAQQFPDLHSELNLSSLELGDSALYFCASSVVSDEQFFGPGTRLTVL.

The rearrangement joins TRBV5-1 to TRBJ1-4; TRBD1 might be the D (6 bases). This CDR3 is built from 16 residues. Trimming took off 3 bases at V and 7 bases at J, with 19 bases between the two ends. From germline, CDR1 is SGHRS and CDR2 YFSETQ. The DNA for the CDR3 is TGCGCCAGCAGCTCGGGACACGTCGGGGTAGGTGAAAAACTGTTTTTT. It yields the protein CASSSGHVGVGEKLFF.

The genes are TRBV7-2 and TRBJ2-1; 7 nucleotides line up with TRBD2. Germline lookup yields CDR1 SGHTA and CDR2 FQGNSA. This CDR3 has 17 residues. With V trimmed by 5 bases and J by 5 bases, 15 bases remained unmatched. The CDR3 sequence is CASSQWASGPRHNEQFF. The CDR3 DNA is TGTGCCAGCAGCCAATGGGCTAGCGGACCTCGCCACAATGAGCAGTTCTTC.

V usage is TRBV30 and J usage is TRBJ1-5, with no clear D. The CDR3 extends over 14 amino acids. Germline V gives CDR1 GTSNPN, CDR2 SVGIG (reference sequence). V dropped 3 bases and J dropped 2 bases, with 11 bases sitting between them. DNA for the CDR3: TGTGCCTGGAGGAATTTTGGGCGCAATCAGCCCCAGCATTTT. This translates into CAWRNFGRNQPQHF.

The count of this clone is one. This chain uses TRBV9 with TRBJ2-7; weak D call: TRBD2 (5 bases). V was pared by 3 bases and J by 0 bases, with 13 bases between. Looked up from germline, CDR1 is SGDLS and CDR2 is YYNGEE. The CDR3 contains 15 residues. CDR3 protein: CASSGRLGGSYEQYF. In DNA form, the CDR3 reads TGTGCCAGCAGCGGCCGACTTGGAGGCTCCTACGAGCAGTACTTC.

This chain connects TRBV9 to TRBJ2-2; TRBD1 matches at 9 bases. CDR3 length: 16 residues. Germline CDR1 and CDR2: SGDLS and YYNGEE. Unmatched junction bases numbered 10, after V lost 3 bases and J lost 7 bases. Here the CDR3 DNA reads TGTGCCAGCAGCGGAAAGGACAGGGGAGTCAGCGGGGAGCTGTTTTTT. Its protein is CASSGKDRGVSGELFF.

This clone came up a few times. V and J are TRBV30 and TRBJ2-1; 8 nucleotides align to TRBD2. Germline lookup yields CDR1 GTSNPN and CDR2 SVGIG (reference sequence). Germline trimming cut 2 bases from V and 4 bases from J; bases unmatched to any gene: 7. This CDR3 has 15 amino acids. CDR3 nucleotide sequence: TGTGCCTGGAGTCCTCTCGGGGGGGGTTACAATGAGCAGTTCTTC. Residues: CAWSPLGGGYNEQFF.

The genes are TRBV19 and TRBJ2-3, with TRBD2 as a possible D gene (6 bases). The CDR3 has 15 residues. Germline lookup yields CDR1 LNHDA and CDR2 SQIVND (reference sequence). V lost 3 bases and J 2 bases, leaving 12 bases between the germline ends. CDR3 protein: CASSIAGIHTDTQYF. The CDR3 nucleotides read TGTGCCAGTAGTATCGCGGGAATCCACACAGATACGCAGTATTTT.

CDR3 sequence reads: CASKLSLSSDTQYF. The CDR3 region has the DNA TGTGCCAGCAAGCTTAGCCTGAGTTCTGATACGCAGTATTTT. The chain joins TRBV2 to TRBJ2-3; no clear D gene. The CDR3 runs to 14 residues. Looked up from germline, CDR1 is SNHLY and CDR2 is FYNNEI. V lost 7 bases and J lost 6, with 17 bases in between.

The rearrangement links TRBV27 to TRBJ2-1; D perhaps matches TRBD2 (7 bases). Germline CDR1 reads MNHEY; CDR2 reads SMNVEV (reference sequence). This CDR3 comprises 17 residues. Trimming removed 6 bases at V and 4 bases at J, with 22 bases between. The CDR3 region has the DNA TGTGCCAGCAGCCTCCCCCGGGGGGCGGAACGATACAATGAGCAGTTCTTC. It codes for CASSLPRGAERYNEQFF.

CDR3 in amino acids: CASSPVGLAGVNEQFF. CDR3 sequence (DNA): TGTGCCAGCAGCCCCGTGGGACTAGCGGGCGTCAATGAGCAGTTCTTC. The gene calls are TRBV11-3 and TRBJ2-1, with TRBD2 identical over 12 bases. The CDR3 is 16 residues long. Trimming at V came to 5 bases and at J to 6 bases, leaving 8 bases not matched to a gene. The germline gives CDR1 SGHNT, CDR2 YENEEA.

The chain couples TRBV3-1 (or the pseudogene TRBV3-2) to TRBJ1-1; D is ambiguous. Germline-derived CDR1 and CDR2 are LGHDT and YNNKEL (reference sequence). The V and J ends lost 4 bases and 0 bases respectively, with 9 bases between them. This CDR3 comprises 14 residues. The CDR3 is CASSPSEMNTEAFF. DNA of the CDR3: TGTGCCAGCAGCCCCAGCGAAATGAACACTGAAGCTTTCTTT.

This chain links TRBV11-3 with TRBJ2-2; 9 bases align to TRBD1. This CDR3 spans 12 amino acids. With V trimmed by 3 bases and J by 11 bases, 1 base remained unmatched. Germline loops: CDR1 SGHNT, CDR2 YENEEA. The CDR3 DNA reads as TGTGCCAGCAGCTTGGACAGGGGTGAGCTGTTTTTT. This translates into CASSLDRGELFF. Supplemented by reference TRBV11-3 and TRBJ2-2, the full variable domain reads EAGVVQSPRYKIIEKKQPVAFWCNPISGHNTLYWYLQNLGQGPELLIRYENEEAVDDSQLPKDRFSAERLKGVDSTLKIQPAELGDSAVYLCASSLDRGELFFGEGSRLTVL.

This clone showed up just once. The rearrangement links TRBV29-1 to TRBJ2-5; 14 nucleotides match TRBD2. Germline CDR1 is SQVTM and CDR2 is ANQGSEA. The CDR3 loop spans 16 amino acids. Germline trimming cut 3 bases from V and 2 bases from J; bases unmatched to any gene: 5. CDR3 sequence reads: CSVDGTSGRKQETQYF. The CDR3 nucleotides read TGCAGCGTTGACGGGACTAGCGGGAGAAAGCAAGAGACCCAGTACTTC.

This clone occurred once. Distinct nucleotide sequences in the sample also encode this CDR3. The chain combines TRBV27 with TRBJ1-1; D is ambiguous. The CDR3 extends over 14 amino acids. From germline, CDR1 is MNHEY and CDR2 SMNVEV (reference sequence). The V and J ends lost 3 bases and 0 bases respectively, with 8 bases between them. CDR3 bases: TGTGCCAGCAGTTTGAACAGAGTGAACACTGAAGCTTTCTTT. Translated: CASSLNRVNTEAFF.

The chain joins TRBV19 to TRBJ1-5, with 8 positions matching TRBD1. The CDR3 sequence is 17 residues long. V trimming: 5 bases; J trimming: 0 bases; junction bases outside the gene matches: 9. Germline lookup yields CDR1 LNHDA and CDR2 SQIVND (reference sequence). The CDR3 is CASSYDRGRSSNQPQHF. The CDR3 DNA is TGTGCCAGTAGTTATGACAGGGGCCGAAGTAGCAATCAGCCCCAGCATTTT.

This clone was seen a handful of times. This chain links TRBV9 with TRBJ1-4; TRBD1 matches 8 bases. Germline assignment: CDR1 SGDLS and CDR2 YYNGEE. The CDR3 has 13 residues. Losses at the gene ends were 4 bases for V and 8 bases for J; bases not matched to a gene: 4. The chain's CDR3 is CASSKRQGEKLFF. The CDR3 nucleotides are TGTGCCAGCAGCAAACGACAGGGGGAAAAACTGTTTTTT.